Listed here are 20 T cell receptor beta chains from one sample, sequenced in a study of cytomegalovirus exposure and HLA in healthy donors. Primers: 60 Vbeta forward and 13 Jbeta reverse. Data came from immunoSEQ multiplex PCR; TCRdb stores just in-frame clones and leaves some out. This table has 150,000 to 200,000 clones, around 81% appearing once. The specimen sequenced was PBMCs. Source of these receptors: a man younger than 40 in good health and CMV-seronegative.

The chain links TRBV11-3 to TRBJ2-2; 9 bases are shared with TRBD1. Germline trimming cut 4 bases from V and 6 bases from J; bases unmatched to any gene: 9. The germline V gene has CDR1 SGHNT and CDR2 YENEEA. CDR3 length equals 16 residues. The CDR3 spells CASSSGTGLGAGELFF. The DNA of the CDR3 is TGTGCCAGCAGCTCCGGGACAGGGCTCGGGGCCGGGGAGCTGTTTTTT. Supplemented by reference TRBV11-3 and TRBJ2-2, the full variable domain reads EAGVVQSPRYKIIEKKQPVAFWCNPISGHNTLYWYLQNLGQGPELLIRYENEEAVDDSQLPKDRFSAERLKGVDSTLKIQPAELGDSAVYLCASSSGTGLGAGELFFGEGSRLTVL.

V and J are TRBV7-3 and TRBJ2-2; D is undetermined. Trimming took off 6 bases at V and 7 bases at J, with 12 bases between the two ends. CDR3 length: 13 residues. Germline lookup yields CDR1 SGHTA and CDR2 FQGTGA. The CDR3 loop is CASSSTGIGELFF. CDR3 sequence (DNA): TGTGCCAGCAGTTCAACGGGTATCGGGGAGCTGTTTTTT. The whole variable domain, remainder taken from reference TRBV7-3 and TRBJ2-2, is GAGVSQTPSNKVTEKGKYVELRCDPISGHTALYWYRQSLGQGPEFLIYFQGTGAADDSGLPNDRFFAVRPEGSVSTLKIQRTERGDSAVYLCASSSTGIGELFFGEGSRLTVL.

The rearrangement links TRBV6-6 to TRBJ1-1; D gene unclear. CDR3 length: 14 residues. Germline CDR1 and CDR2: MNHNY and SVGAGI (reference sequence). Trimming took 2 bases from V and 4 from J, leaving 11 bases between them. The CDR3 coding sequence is TGTGCCAGCAGTTACGTCGAGTGGAGCACTGAAGCTTTCTTT. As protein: CASSYVEWSTEAFF.

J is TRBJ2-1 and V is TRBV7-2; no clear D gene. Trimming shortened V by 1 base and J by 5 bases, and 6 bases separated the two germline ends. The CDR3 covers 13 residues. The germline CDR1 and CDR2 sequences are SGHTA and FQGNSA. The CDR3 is CASSLGPNNEQFF. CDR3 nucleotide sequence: TGTGCCAGCAGCTTAGGGCCCAACAATGAGCAGTTCTTC.

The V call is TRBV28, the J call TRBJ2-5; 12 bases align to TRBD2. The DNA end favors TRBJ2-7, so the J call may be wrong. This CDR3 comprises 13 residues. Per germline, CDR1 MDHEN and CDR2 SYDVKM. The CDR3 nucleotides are TGTGCCAGCAGGACTAGCGGGAGTTACGAGCAGTACTTC. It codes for CASRTSGSYEQYF.

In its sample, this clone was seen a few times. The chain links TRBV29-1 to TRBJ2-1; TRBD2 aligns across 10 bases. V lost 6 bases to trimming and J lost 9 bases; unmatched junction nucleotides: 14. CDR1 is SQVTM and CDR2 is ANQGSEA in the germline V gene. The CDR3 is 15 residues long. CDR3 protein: CSVMGTMSGRVEQFF. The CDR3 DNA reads TGCAGCGTCATGGGGACTATGAGCGGGAGGGTTGAGCAGTTCTTC.

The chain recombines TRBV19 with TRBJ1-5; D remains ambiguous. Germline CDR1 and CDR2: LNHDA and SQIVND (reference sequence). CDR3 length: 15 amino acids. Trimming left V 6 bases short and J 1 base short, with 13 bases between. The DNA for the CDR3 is TGTGCCAGTAGCCCCGTTATGAGGAGCAATCAGCCCCAGCATTTT. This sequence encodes CASSPVMRSNQPQHF.

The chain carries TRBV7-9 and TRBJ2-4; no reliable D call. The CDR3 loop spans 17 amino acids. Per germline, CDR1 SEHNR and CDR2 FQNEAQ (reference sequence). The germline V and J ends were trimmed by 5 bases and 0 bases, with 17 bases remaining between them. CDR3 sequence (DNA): TGTGCCAGCAGCGCCCCTACGGAGCTTCTAGCCAAAAACATTCAGTACTTC. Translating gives CASSAPTELLAKNIQYF.

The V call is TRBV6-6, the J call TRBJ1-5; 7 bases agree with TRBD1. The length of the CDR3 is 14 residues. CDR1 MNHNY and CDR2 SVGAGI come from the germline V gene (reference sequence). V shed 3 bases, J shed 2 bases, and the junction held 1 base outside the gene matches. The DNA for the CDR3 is TGTGCCAGCAGTTATGGGACAGGCAATCAGCCCCAGCATTTT. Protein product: CASSYGTGNQPQHF.

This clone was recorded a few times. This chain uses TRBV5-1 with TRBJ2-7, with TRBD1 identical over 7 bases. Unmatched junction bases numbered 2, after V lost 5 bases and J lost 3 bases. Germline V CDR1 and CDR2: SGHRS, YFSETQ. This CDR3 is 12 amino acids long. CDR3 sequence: CASRGQDYEQYF. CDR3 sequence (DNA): TGCGCCAGCAGAGGACAGGACTACGAGCAGTACTTC.

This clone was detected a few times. This chain's CDR3 is CASSGSGGRTGELFF. DNA for the CDR3: TGCGCCAGCAGCGGGTCGGGAGGGAGAACCGGGGAGCTGTTTTTT. The chain joins TRBV5-1 to TRBJ2-2; 8 bases match TRBD2. Germline CDR1 SGHRS, CDR2 YFSETQ. This CDR3 contains 15 residues. V dropped 4 bases and J dropped 5; count of bases not matched to a gene: 7.

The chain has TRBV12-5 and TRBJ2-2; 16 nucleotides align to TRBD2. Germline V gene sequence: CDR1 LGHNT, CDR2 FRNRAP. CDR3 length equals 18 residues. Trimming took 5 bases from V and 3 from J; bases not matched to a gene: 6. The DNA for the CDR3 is TGTGCTAGTGGTATGGGACTAGCGGGAGGGCGGGACACCGGGGAGCTGTTTTTT. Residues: CASGMGLAGGRDTGELFF.

The CDR3 nucleotides are TGTGCCAGCAGCGTTTTAGGGGGTCCCTCGGCCGATGGCTACACCTTC. It is translated as CASSVLGGPSADGYTF. J is TRBJ1-2 and V is TRBV9, with a tentative D call TRBD1 (6 bases). Germline CDR1 and CDR2: SGDLS and YYNGEE. Trimming pared 2 bases from V and 6 bases from J, leaving 20 bases between. CDR3 size: 16 residues.

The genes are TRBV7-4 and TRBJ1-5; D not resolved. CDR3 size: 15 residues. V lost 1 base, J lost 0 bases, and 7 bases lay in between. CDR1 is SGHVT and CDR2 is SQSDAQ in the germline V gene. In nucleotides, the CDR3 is TGTGCCAGCAGCTTAGGATCGGTTAGCAATCAGCCCCAGCATTTT. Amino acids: CASSLGSVSNQPQHF.

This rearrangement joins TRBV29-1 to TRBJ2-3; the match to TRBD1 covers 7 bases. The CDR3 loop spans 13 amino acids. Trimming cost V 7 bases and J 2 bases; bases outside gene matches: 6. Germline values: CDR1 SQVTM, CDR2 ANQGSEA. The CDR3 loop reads CSAKGQFTDTQYF. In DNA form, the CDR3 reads TGCAGCGCCAAGGGACAGTTCACAGATACGCAGTATTTT.

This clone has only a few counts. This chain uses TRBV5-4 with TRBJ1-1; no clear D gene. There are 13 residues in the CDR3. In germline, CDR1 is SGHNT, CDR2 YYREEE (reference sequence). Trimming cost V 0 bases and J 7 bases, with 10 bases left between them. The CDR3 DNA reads TGTGCCAGCAGCTTGGTTTATGGCAGTGAAGCTTTCTTT. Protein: CASSLVYGSEAFF.

This CDR3 is CASSLLTAYSNQPQHF. In DNA form, the CDR3 reads TGTGCCAGCAGCTTACTGACAGCATATAGCAATCAGCCCCAGCATTTT. This chain uses TRBV7-3 with TRBJ1-5; D is perhaps TRBD1 (5 bases). This CDR3 region has 16 residues. The V end was cut by 2 bases, the J end by 0 bases, with 11 bases between. Germline-derived CDR1 and CDR2 are SGHTA and FQGTGA.

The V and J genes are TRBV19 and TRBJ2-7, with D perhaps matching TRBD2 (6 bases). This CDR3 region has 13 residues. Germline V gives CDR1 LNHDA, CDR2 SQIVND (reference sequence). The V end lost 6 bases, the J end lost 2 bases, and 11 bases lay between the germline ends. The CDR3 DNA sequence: TGTGCCAGTAGCTCCGGGGGAGCCTACGAGCAGTACTTC. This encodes CASSSGGAYEQYF.

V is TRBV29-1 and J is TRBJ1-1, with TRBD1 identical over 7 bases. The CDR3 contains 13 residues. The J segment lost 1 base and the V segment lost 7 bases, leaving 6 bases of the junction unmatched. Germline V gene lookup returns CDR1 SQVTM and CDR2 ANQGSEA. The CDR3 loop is CSAQGFANTEAFF. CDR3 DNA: TGCAGCGCACAGGGGTTCGCGAACACTGAAGCTTTCTTT.

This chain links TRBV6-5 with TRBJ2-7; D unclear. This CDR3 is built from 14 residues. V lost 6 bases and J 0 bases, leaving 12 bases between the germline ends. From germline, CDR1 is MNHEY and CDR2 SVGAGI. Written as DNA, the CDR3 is TGTGCCAGCAGCCAACTTTCCGGCTCCTACGAGCAGTACTTC. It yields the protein CASSQLSGSYEQYF.